Shown below are 25 T cell receptor beta chains from a single sample sequenced in a study of shared clonotypes between healthy human individuals. Only in-frame clones appear in the TCRdb table, and some are missing; sequencing was by immunoSEQ multiplex PCR. The sample holds more than 2,000,000 clones, approximately 92% seen once. Sequencing was performed on naive CD4+ T cells sorted from blood. The subset was: CD45RA+ positively selected. The receptors shown here come from a man younger than 30 in good health.

The chain joins TRBV25-1 to TRBJ1-6; D remains unclear. This CDR3 region has 12 residues. In germline, CDR1 is MGHDK, CDR2 SYGVNS. Trimming left V 8 bases short and J 14 bases short, with 16 bases between. The CDR3 reads CASSGGSMSLHF. DNA for the CDR3: TGTGCCAGCTCGGGAGGGTCGATGTCCCTCCACTTT. The whole variable domain, remainder taken from reference TRBV25-1 and TRBJ1-6, is EADIYQTPRYLVIGTGKKITLECSQTMGHDKMYWYQQDPGMELHLIHYSYGVNSTEKGDLSSESTVSRIRTEHFPLTLESARPSHTSQYLCASSGGSMSLHFGNGTRLTVT.

The V call is TRBV5-6, the J call TRBJ1-5; 7 nucleotides line up with TRBD1. After removal of 4 bases from V and 0 bases from J, the junction contained 13 bases not matched to a gene. The CDR3 spans 18 residues. Germline CDR1 SGHDT, CDR2 YYEEEE. The CDR3 DNA reads as TGTGCCAGCAGCCTTAATCGACAGGGCCTTTCTAGCAATCAGCCCCAGCATTTT. Encoded protein: CASSLNRQGLSSNQPQHF.

This chain uses TRBV6-1 with TRBJ1-5; D unresolved. The CDR3 sequence is 12 residues long. The V gene lost 4 bases and the J gene lost 6 bases, with 7 bases spanning the gap. Germline V gene data show CDR1 as MNHNS and CDR2 as SASEGT. This CDR3 is CASSGRGQPQHF. Here the CDR3 DNA reads TGTGCCAGCAGTGGTCGGGGTCAGCCCCAGCATTTT.

The rearrangement joins TRBV5-6 to TRBJ2-3; 7 bases are a match to TRBD2. Germline V CDR1 and CDR2: SGHDT, YYEEEE. The CDR3 has 15 residues. V was pared by 0 bases and J by 4 bases, with 5 bases of the junction left unmatched. The CDR3 nucleotides are TGTGCCAGCAGCTTGGCGGGCGGGAGTGCAGATACGCAGTATTTT. Translation gives CASSLAGGSADTQYF.

The gene calls are TRBV7-2 and TRBJ2-1; 9 nucleotides line up with TRBD2. The CDR3 totals 17 residues. Per germline, CDR1 SGHTA and CDR2 FQGNSA. Trimming cost V 0 bases and J 9 bases; bases outside gene matches: 12. CDR3 DNA sequence: TGTGCCAGCAGCTTAGCGATGTTGCGGGGGGGCTTCGGTGAGCAGTTCTTC. Translating gives CASSLAMLRGGFGEQFF.

The chain joins TRBV10-3 to TRBJ1-2, with D perhaps matching TRBD1 (6 bases). This CDR3 spans 15 amino acids. V was clipped by 0 bases and J by 6 bases, with 14 bases between them. The germline CDR1 and CDR2 sequences are ENHRY and SYGVKD. This CDR3 is CAISESAGGADGYTF. CDR3 sequence (DNA): TGTGCCATCAGTGAGTCCGCGGGGGGCGCCGATGGCTACACCTTC.

The chain is built from TRBV7-9 and TRBJ2-7; TRBD1 or TRBD2 may be the D gene (5 bases each). The CDR3 is 15 residues long. Trimming stripped 5 bases from V and 3 bases from J, with 17 bases between. Germline V gene data show CDR1 as SEHNR and CDR2 as FQNEAQ (reference sequence). The CDR3 sequence: CASSRRPTGGYEQYF. The DNA for the CDR3 is TGTGCCAGCAGCCGACGCCCTACAGGAGGCTACGAGCAGTACTTC. Variable domain in full (rest from reference TRBV7-9 and TRBJ2-7): DTGVSQNPRHKITKRGQNVTFRCDPISEHNRLYWYRQTLGQGPEFLTYFQNEAQLEKSRLLSDRFSAERPKGSFSTLEIQRTEQGDSAMYLCASSRRPTGGYEQYFGPGTRLTVT.

This clone turned up a few times. This chain uses TRBV7-9 with TRBJ2-7; 9 bases match TRBD1. This CDR3 contains 15 residues. The germline CDR1 and CDR2 sequences are SEHNR and FQNEAQ (reference sequence). V shed 4 bases, J shed 5 bases, and the junction held 9 bases outside the gene matches. In DNA form, the CDR3 reads TGTGCCAGCAGCTCTCAACAGGGGGCAGTGAACGAGCAGTACTTC. This translates into CASSSQQGAVNEQYF.

The chain carries TRBV18 and TRBJ2-7; 9 bases are shared with TRBD1. Germline lookup yields CDR1 KGHSH and CDR2 LQKENI. The CDR3 covers 14 residues. V was pared by 4 bases and J by 2 bases, with 3 bases of the junction left unmatched. CDR3 residues: CASSQTGGPYEQYF. CDR3 sequence (DNA): TGTGCCAGCTCACAAACAGGGGGCCCCTACGAGCAGTACTTC.

This chain connects TRBV6-6 to TRBJ2-1; D is unresolved. The CDR3 sequence is 14 residues long. Looked up from germline, CDR1 is MNHNY and CDR2 is SVGAGI (reference sequence). V lost 0 bases and J lost 5, with 8 bases in between. CDR3 coding DNA: TGTGCCAGCAGTTACTCGCGTGTGAACAATGAGCAGTTCTTC. Translated: CASSYSRVNNEQFF.

Worth noting for this clone: Other DNA sequences within the sample encode an identical CDR3. This chain joins TRBV15 and TRBJ2-1; D remains ambiguous. V was clipped by 1 base and J by 2 bases, with 3 bases between them. The CDR3 is made up of 13 amino acids. CDR1 is LNHNV and CDR2 is YYDKDF in the germline V gene (reference sequence). The CDR3 loop reads CATSRGAYNEQFF. CDR3 in DNA: TGTGCCACCAGCAGAGGTGCCTACAATGAGCAGTTCTTC.

The V call is TRBV7-2, the J call TRBJ2-1, with 11 bases fitting TRBD2. The trim removed 4 bases at V and 0 bases at J, leaving 2 bases unmatched. The CDR3 contains 16 residues. Germline V gene data show CDR1 as SGHTA and CDR2 as FQGNSA. The CDR3 region has the DNA TGTGCCAGCAGCTCAGGACTAGCGGGCTCCTACAATGAGCAGTTCTTC. Encoded protein: CASSSGLAGSYNEQFF.

Concerning this clone itself: The identical CDR3 is also encoded by other nucleotide sequences in the sample. The chain couples TRBV7-9 to TRBJ1-4; D is uncertain. Per the germline V gene, CDR1 is SEHNR and CDR2 is FQNEAQ (reference sequence). CDR3 length equals 15 residues. Trimming left V 5 bases short and J 0 bases short, with 10 bases between. CDR3 in DNA: TGTGCCAGCAGCCAGGACGGAGCAACTAATGAAAAACTGTTTTTT. Translating it yields CASSQDGATNEKLFF.

The chain links TRBV18 to TRBJ1-2, with TRBD1 matching over 10 bases. Per germline, CDR1 KGHSH and CDR2 LQKENI. V gave up 2 bases and J gave up 5 bases; unmatched junction bases: 5. This CDR3 has 15 amino acids. The DNA for the CDR3 is TGTGCCAGCTCACCAACAGGGACAGGGGCTTATGGCTACACCTTC. This encodes CASSPTGTGAYGYTF.

V and J are TRBV5-6 and TRBJ2-3; possibly TRBD1 or TRBD2 for D (6 bases each). The V end was cut by 2 bases, the J end by 2 bases, with 12 bases between. The CDR3 has 15 amino acids. Germline V gene sequence: CDR1 SGHDT, CDR2 YYEEEE. The CDR3 protein is CASSLRGENTDTQYF. The CDR3 DNA sequence: TGTGCCAGCAGCTTAAGGGGGGAAAACACAGATACGCAGTATTTT.

DNA of the CDR3: TGTGCCAGCTCACCGGCGACGAACAGGGGAAGGAATGAAAAACTGTTTTTT. Protein product: CASSPATNRGRNEKLFF. V gene TRBV18 combines with J gene TRBJ1-4; TRBD1 aligns across 7 bases. Trimming removed 3 bases from V and 5 bases from J; junction bases left unmatched: 12. The CDR3 has 17 amino acids. Germline CDR1 reads KGHSH; CDR2 reads LQKENI.

V usage is TRBV25-1 and J usage is TRBJ1-2, with D possibly matching TRBD1 (5 bases). Per the germline V gene, CDR1 is MGHDK and CDR2 is SYGVNS. This CDR3 is 11 amino acids long. V was clipped by 6 bases and J by 7 bases, with 9 bases between them. The CDR3 region has the DNA TGTGCCAGCAGGGGGCGCGGTGGCTACACCTTC. Translated: CASRGRGGYTF.

A note on this clone: The same CDR3 also results from other DNA sequences found in this sample. The gene calls are TRBV7-9 and TRBJ1-2, with D tentatively TRBD1 (6 bases). The CDR3 has 14 residues. V was shortened by 2 bases and J by 2 bases, with 9 bases between the two germline ends. From germline, CDR1 is SEHNR and CDR2 FQNEAQ (reference sequence). The CDR3 coding sequence is TGTGCCAGCAGCTTAACCACAGGGAACTATGGCTACACCTTC. Amino acid sequence: CASSLTTGNYGYTF.

The rearrangement joins TRBV5-1 to TRBJ1-4, with no clear D. The CDR3 runs 19 residues. V was pared by 4 bases and J by 1 base, with 23 bases between. The V gene's germline CDR1 is SGHRS and CDR2 YFSETQ. In nucleotides, the CDR3 is TGCGCCAGCAGCCCCCAGGCGGGAGAAATAAGATTAACTAATGAAAAACTGTTTTTT. It codes for CASSPQAGEIRLTNEKLFF.

This clone was observed once. The genes are TRBV11-1 and TRBJ1-1; D is possibly TRBD1 (5 bases). The CDR3 is 16 residues long. The germline V gene encodes CDR1 SGHAT and CDR2 FQDESV (reference sequence). Trimming pared 5 bases from V and 5 bases from J, leaving 21 bases between. CDR3 region: CASSPTDTTQRTEAFF. Here the CDR3 DNA reads TGTGCCAGCAGCCCCACGGACACAACACAGAGGACTGAAGCTTTCTTT.

This rearrangement joins TRBV2 to TRBJ1-4, with D uncertain. Germline lookup yields CDR1 SNHLY and CDR2 FYNNEI. Between the trimmed V and J ends, which lost 1 base and 5 bases, there was a span of 8 bases. The CDR3 extends over 14 amino acids. The CDR3: CASSEGTANEKLFF. The DNA for the CDR3 is TGTGCCAGCAGTGAAGGGACGGCAAATGAAAAACTGTTTTTT.

J is TRBJ2-2 and V is TRBV4-2; D gene uncertain. Germline V gene sequence: CDR1 LGHNA, CDR2 YNFKEQ. This CDR3 spans 14 amino acids. V lost 0 bases and J lost 9, with 11 bases in between. The CDR3 DNA reads as TGTGCCAGCAGCCAAGATAGGGCACTCCGGGAGCTGTTTTTT. Translation: CASSQDRALRELFF.

This chain connects TRBV5-6 to TRBJ2-3; D not certain. Germline V CDR1 and CDR2: SGHDT, YYEEEE. The V gene lost 0 bases and the J gene lost 0 bases, with 5 bases spanning the gap. This CDR3 comprises 14 residues. The CDR3 sequence: CASSLGESTDTQYF. The CDR3 DNA is TGTGCCAGCAGCTTGGGCGAAAGCACAGATACGCAGTATTTT.

V is TRBV5-1 and J is TRBJ1-5; D is perhaps TRBD1 (5 bases). The germline gives CDR1 SGHRS, CDR2 YFSETQ. This CDR3 is built from 14 residues. Trimming left V 5 bases short and J 5 bases short, with 14 bases between. The CDR3 is CASSQWGADQPQHF. CDR3 nucleotide sequence: TGCGCCAGCAGTCAGTGGGGCGCGGATCAGCCCCAGCATTTT.

Regarding this clone: This CDR3 is also generated by other DNA sequences in the sample. This chain links TRBV5-1 with TRBJ2-1; 7 bases fit TRBD2. The germline V gene encodes CDR1 SGHRS and CDR2 YFSETQ. CDR3 size: 15 residues. The junction had 6 bases not matched to a gene; V was cut back by 4 bases and J by 2 bases. CDR3 residues: CASSGSGNTYNEQFF. The DNA for the CDR3 is TGCGCCAGCAGCGGGAGCGGGAATACCTACAATGAGCAGTTCTTC.